The present entry profiles one TCR beta chain with its context. V was cut by 6 bases and J by 2 bases, with 26 bases left in between. CDR3 length: 17 amino acids. Germline lookup yields CDR1 DFQATT and CDR2 SNEGSKA (reference sequence). The second PCR ran about 6 to 12 cycles with a sample-barcoded 5' primer and J-beta primers. TCRdb fed the 5' RACE reads into MiXCR, producing one record per CDR3 protein. The table shows some 1.5 million distinct CDR3 sequences, with roughly 27% occurring only once. The source of the sample is a study of blood T cells in healthy people across ages. The chain couples TRBV20-1 to TRBJ2-7; D not resolved. Sequencing used blood. The receptor was isolated from a woman in her 30s in good health. The CDR3 region has the DNA TGCAGTGCCGAATCAAAAGGCGGCAAAGGGAAACCCTACGAGCAGTACTTC. This translates into CSAESKGGKGKPYEQYF.